This TCR beta chain is drawn from a study of blood T cell repertoires in COVID-19. Study at large: The study drew acute and convalescent COVID-19 samples from the United States, Italy and Spain. The cDNA or gDNA used as material had been derived from T cells, B-cell-depleted T cells, or PBMCs.

How the authors handled the data: Reference gene primer amplification in the assay estimated nucleated cell counts. Using immunoSEQ multiplex PCR, the repertoire was profiled, and TCRdb retains in-frame clones only, with some absent. For V, J and clone size, that table is used; D and trimming come from the DNA. The table has around 300,000 clones, approximately 86% seen once. Deletions cut 2 bases from V and 1 base from J, with 8 bases between. The CDR3 has 14 amino acids. The V gene's germline CDR1 is MNHEY and CDR2 SVGEGT. The receptor comes from a man between 18 and 29 years old with active or convalescent COVID-19. The chain is built from TRBV6-2 or TRBV6-3 and TRBJ1-1, with D unresolved. Input material: peripheral blood. The CDR3 DNA is TGTGCCAGCAGTTACATTGGGCAGAACACTGAAGCTTTCTTT. Amino acid sequence: CASSYIGQNTEAFF.